These 18 T cell receptor beta chains came from one sample sequenced in a study of blood T cell repertoires in COVID-19. Some clones are missing from TCRdb's copy, which holds only in-frame ones; the method was immunoSEQ multiplex PCR. The sample yields 120,000 or so clones, over 60% seen once. The sequenced material came from peripheral blood. Source of these receptors: a man aged 35-49 years with active or convalescent COVID-19.

The chain is built from TRBV4-3 and TRBJ2-3; no firm D call. V was shortened by 3 bases and J by 1 base, with 11 bases between the two germline ends. Per germline, CDR1 LGHNA and CDR2 YSLEER. The CDR3 consists of 15 residues. The CDR3 sequence is CASSQYALGTDTQYF. In nucleotides, the CDR3 is TGCGCCAGCAGCCAGTATGCGCTAGGCACAGATACGCAGTATTTT.

The chain carries TRBV27 and TRBJ2-7; 14 nucleotides agree with TRBD2. Germline assignment: CDR1 MNHEY and CDR2 SMNVEV (reference sequence). The CDR3 runs 18 residues. Trimming cost V 6 bases and J 7 bases; bases outside gene matches: 17. The chain's CDR3 is CASSSSPGTSGSLREQYF. For the CDR3, the DNA is TGTGCCAGCAGCTCCAGCCCGGGGACTAGCGGGAGCTTAAGGGAGCAGTACTTC.

V is TRBV6-5 and J is TRBJ2-7; D perhaps matches TRBD1 (6 bases). The CDR3 is made up of 13 amino acids. V was cut by 0 bases and J by 12 bases, with 15 bases left in between. Germline CDR1 is MNHEY and CDR2 is SVGAGI. CDR3 sequence reads: CASSYSGQIRLYF. CDR3 nucleotide sequence: TGTGCCAGCAGTTACTCCGGACAGATTAGGCTGTACTTC.

This chain uses TRBV29-1 with TRBJ1-5, with a tentative D call TRBD1 (6 bases). The V end was cut by 5 bases, the J end by 7 bases, with 15 bases between. This CDR3 is built from 13 residues. The germline gives CDR1 SQVTM, CDR2 ANQGSEA. The CDR3 loop reads CSVKQGYGQPQHF. DNA for the CDR3: TGCAGCGTTAAACAGGGATACGGACAGCCCCAGCATTTT. The whole variable domain, filled in from reference TRBV29-1 and TRBJ1-5, reads SAVISQKPSRDICQRGTSLTIQCQVDSQVTMMFWYRQQPGQSLTLIATANQGSEATYESGFVIDKFPISRPNLTFSTLTVSNMSPEDSSIYLCSVKQGYGQPQHFGDGTRLSIL.

This clone appeared a few times. The V and J genes are TRBV7-8 and TRBJ2-7; weak D call: TRBD2 (5 bases). In germline, CDR1 is SGHVS, CDR2 FQNEAQ. Trimming removed 3 bases from V and 12 bases from J, with 24 bases in between. The CDR3 extends over 15 amino acids. Here the CDR3 reads CASSLVGIREILAYF. DNA of the CDR3: TGTGCCAGCAGCTTGGTCGGTATTAGGGAGATTTTGGCGTACTTC. The complete variable domain, with remaining parts taken from reference TRBV7-8 and TRBJ2-7, reads GAGVSQSPRYKVAKRGQDVALRCDPISGHVSLFWYQQALGQGPEFLTYFQNEAQLDKSGLPSDRFFAERPEGSVSTLKIQRTQQEDSAVYLCASSLVGIREILAYFGPGTRLTVT.

This clone showed up just once. The gene calls are TRBV7-6 and TRBJ2-1; 8 bases agree with TRBD2. The junction had 6 bases not matched to a gene; V was cut back by 5 bases and J by 0 bases. From germline, CDR1 is SGHVS and CDR2 FNYEAQ. CDR3 length equals 16 residues. The DNA of the CDR3 is TGTGCCAGCAGCCAGCGGGGGCTGGGCTCCTACAATGAGCAGTTCTTC. Residues: CASSQRGLGSYNEQFF.

The CDR3 DNA is TGTGCCAGCAGCTTCTTTCCAGGTCCCCTCCACTTT. It encodes CASSFFPGPLHF. The chain joins TRBV7-2 to TRBJ1-6; D gene uncertain. The V and J ends lost 3 bases and 13 bases respectively, with 10 bases between them. Germline V gene sequence: CDR1 SGHTA, CDR2 FQGNSA. The CDR3 runs 12 residues.

This clone came up a few times. The genes are TRBV14 and TRBJ1-5; a weak D match, TRBD1 (6 bases). Between the trimmed V and J ends, which lost 4 bases and 7 bases, there was a span of 11 bases. CDR3 size: 13 residues. The germline CDR1 and CDR2 sequences are SGHDN and FVKESK. CDR3 protein: CASSPGQGQPQHF. CDR3 bases: TGTGCCAGCAGCCCTGGGCAGGGGCAGCCCCAGCATTTT.

This clone has just one count. V is TRBV9 and J is TRBJ1-2; D is possibly TRBD1 (6 bases). The length of the CDR3 is 16 residues. V lost 4 bases and J 8 bases, leaving 24 bases between the germline ends. CDR1 and CDR2 (germline): SGDLS, YYNGEE. The CDR3 spells CASSPEKGQKVGGYTF. DNA for the CDR3: TGTGCCAGCAGCCCTGAAAAAGGACAGAAAGTAGGAGGCTACACCTTC.

This clone was found once. CDR3 DNA: TGCAGCGTTGACCTGACAGGGGATGAAAAACTGTTTTTT. This sequence encodes CSVDLTGDEKLFF. The chain links TRBV29-1 to TRBJ1-4, with 8 positions matching TRBD1. This CDR3 comprises 13 residues. The germline gives CDR1 SQVTM, CDR2 ANQGSEA. V dropped 3 bases and J dropped 6; count of bases not matched to a gene: 3.

V is TRBV28 and J is TRBJ1-6; D might be TRBD1 (6 bases). Germline CDR1 and CDR2: MDHEN and SYDVKM. The CDR3 loop spans 14 amino acids. Trimming pared 6 bases from V and 4 bases from J, leaving 10 bases between. CDR3 sequence reads: CASREDSYNSPLHF. CDR3 nucleotides: TGTGCCAGCAGGGAGGACAGTTATAATTCACCCCTCCACTTT.

The chain combines TRBV11-2 with TRBJ1-2; 9 bases align to TRBD1. This CDR3 comprises 13 residues. CDR1 is SGHAT and CDR2 is FQNNGV in the germline V gene. V was clipped by 5 bases and J by 8 bases; unmatched bases: 6. CDR3 sequence (DNA): TGTGCCAGCAGCCCGGGACAGGGTACCGGCTACACCTTC. It specifies CASSPGQGTGYTF.

V is TRBV19 and J is TRBJ2-7; 9 nucleotides line up with TRBD2. V shed 6 bases, J shed 3 bases, and the junction held 9 bases outside the gene matches. The CDR3 runs 15 residues. Germline CDR1 is LNHDA and CDR2 is SQIVND (reference sequence). This chain's CDR3 is CASRVGTSISYEQYF. The DNA of the CDR3 is TGTGCCAGTAGGGTTGGGACTAGCATAAGCTACGAGCAGTACTTC.

The chain recombines TRBV6-5 with TRBJ1-1; possibly TRBD1 for D (6 bases). Germline CDR1 MNHEY, CDR2 SVGAGI. With 2 bases removed from V and 5 bases from J, the gap between germline ends came to 15 bases. There are 15 residues in the CDR3. The CDR3 reads CASSYEPGQFTEAFF. As DNA, the CDR3 is TGTGCCAGCAGTTACGAGCCGGGACAATTTACTGAAGCTTTCTTT.

The chain uses TRBV7-2 and TRBJ2-7; 8 nucleotides agree with TRBD2. From germline, CDR1 is SGHTA and CDR2 FQGNSA. V trimming: 1 base; J trimming: 2 bases; junction bases outside the gene matches: 7. The CDR3 is 16 amino acids. CDR3 residues: CASSLGWDGGAYEQYF. As DNA, the CDR3 is TGTGCCAGCAGCTTAGGTTGGGACGGGGGGGCCTACGAGCAGTACTTC.

The V and J genes are TRBV4-3 and TRBJ1-3; the D is unclear. Trimming stripped 0 bases from V and 0 bases from J, with 6 bases between. The CDR3 is 15 residues long. Germline CDR1 reads LGHNA; CDR2 reads YSLEER. The CDR3 bases are TGCGCCAGCAGCCAAGATGACTTCTCTGGAAACACCATATATTTT. Translating it yields CASSQDDFSGNTIYF.

This clone was picked up a small number of times. V and J are TRBV27 and TRBJ1-5, with 8 bases matching TRBD1. The CDR3 runs to 16 residues. Germline CDR1 is MNHEY and CDR2 is SMNVEV (reference sequence). V lost 5 bases to trimming and J lost 2 bases; unmatched junction nucleotides: 8. The CDR3 loop reads CASSNRPGQGNQPQHF. The CDR3 DNA reads TGTGCCAGCAGTAACCGCCCGGGACAGGGCAATCAGCCCCAGCATTTT.

This clone was seen a single time. The gene calls are TRBV2 and TRBJ1-4, with D uncertain. Between the trimmed V and J ends, which lost 5 bases and 5 bases, there was a span of 3 bases. The CDR3 contains 11 residues. Germline loops: CDR1 SNHLY, CDR2 FYNNEI. This CDR3 reads CASSLNEKLFF. The CDR3, as DNA: TGTGCCAGCAGTCTGAATGAAAAACTGTTTTTT. Supplemented by reference TRBV2 and TRBJ1-4, the full variable domain reads EPEVTQTPSHQVTQMGQEVILRCVPISNHLYFYWYRQILGQKVEFLVSFYNNEISEKSEIFDDQFSVERPDGSNFTLKIRSTKLEDSAMYFCASSLNEKLFFGSGTQLSVL.